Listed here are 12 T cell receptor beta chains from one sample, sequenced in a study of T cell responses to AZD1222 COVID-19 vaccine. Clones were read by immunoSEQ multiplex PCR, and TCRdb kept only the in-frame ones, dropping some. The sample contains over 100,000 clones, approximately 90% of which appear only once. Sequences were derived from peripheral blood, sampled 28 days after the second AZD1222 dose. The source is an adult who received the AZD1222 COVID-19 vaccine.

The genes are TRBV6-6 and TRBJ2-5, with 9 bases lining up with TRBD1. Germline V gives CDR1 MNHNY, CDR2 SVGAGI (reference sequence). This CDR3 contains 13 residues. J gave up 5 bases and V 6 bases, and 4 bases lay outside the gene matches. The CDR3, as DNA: TGTGCCAGCAGGCTAGGACAGGGGGAGACCCAGTACTTC. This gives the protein CASRLGQGETQYF.

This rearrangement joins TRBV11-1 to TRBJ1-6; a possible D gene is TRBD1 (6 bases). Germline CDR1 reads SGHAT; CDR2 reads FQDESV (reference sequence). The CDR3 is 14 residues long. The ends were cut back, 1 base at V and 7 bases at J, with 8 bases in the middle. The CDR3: CASSLGDNNSPLHF. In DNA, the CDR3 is TGTGCCAGCAGCTTAGGGGACAACAATTCACCCCTCCACTTT.

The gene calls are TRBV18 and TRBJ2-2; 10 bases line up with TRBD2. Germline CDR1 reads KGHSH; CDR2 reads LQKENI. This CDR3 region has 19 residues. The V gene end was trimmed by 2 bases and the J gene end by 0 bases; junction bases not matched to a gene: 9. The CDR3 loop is CASSPWASGGYANTGELFF. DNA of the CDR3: TGTGCCAGCTCACCATGGGCTAGCGGGGGCTACGCGAACACCGGGGAGCTGTTTTTT. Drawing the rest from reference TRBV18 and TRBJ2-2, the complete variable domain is NAGVMQNPRHLVRRRGQEARLRCSPMKGHSHVYWYRQLPEEGLKFMVYLQKENIIDESGMPKERFSAEFPKEGPSILRIQQVVRGDSAAYFCASSPWASGGYANTGELFFGEGSRLTVL.

The DNA for the CDR3 is TGTGCCACCAGTGACGCGACAGGGGATTGGAATCAGCCCCAGCATTTT. This codes for CATSDATGDWNQPQHF. The chain has TRBV24-1 and TRBJ1-5, with 8 bases identical to TRBD1. Germline CDR1 reads KGHDR; CDR2 reads SFDVKD. The CDR3 loop spans 16 amino acids. V lost 4 bases to trimming and J lost 4 bases; unmatched junction nucleotides: 8.

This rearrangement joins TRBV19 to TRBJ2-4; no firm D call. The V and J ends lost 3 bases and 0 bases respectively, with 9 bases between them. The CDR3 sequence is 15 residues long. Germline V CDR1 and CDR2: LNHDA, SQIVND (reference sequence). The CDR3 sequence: CASSIHFLAKNIQYF. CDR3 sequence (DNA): TGTGCCAGTAGTATTCACTTCCTAGCCAAAAACATTCAGTACTTC.

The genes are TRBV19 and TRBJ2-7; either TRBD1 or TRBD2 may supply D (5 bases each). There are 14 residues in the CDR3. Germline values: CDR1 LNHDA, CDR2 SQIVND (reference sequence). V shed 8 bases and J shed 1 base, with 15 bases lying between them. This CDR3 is CASGARGNSYEQYF. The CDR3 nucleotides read TGTGCCAGTGGGGCAAGAGGGAATTCCTACGAGCAGTACTTC.

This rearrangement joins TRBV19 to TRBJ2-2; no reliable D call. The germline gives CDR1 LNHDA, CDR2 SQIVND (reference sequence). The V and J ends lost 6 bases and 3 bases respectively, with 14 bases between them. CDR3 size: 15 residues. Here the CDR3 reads CASRLGQRDTGELFF. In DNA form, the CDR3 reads TGTGCCAGTAGGCTTGGGCAGCGAGACACCGGGGAGCTGTTTTTT.

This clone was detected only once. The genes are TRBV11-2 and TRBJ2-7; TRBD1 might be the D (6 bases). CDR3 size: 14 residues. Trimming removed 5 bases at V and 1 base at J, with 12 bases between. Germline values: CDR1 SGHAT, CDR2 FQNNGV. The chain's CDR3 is CASSLGQLSYEQYF. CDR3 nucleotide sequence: TGTGCCAGCAGCCTCGGACAGCTGTCCTACGAGCAGTACTTC.

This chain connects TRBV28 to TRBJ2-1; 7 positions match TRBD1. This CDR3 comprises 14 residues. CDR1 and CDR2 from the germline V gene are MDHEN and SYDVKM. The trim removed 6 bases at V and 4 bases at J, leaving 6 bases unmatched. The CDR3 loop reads CASRRNRGYNEQFF. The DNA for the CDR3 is TGTGCCAGCAGGCGCAACAGGGGATACAATGAGCAGTTCTTC. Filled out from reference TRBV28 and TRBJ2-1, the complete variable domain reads DVKVTQSSRYLVKRTGEKVFLECVQDMDHENMFWYRQDPGLGLRLIYFSYDVKMKEKGDIPEGYSVSREKKERFSLILESASTNQTSMYLCASRRNRGYNEQFFGPGTRLTVL.

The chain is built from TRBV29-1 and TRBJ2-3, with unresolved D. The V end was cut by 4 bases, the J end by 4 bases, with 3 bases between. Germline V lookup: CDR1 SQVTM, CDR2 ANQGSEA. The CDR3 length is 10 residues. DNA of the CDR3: TGCAGCGTTGGGTCAGATACGCAGTATTTT. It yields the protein CSVGSDTQYF.

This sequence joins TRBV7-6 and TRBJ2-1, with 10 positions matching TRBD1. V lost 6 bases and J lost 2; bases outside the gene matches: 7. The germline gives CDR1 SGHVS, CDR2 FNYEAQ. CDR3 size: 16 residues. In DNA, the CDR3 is TGTGCCAGCAGATCTAGCGGACAGGGGGCCTACAATGAGCAGTTCTTC. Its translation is CASRSSGQGAYNEQFF.

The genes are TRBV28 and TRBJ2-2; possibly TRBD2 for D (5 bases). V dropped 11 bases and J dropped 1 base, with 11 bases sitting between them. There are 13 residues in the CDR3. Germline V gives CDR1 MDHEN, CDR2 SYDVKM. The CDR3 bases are TGTGCCGGCCGCGGGCAGAACACCGGGGAGCTGTTTTTT. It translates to CAGRGQNTGELFF.